A few counts support the clone carrying this TCR beta chain. Its matching antigen is unknown. Other DNA sequences in the sample encode the same CDR3. This entry belongs to a study of cytomegalovirus exposure and HLA in healthy donors. Study results and caveats: A missense DCLRE1C variant was associated with V- and J-gene trimming of TCR beta chains in a later analysis, and an independent cohort replicated the association. About 90% or about 30% of the time was how often most TCR beta V segments were productive, according to an earlier analysis. Researchers counted 164 TCR beta chains as cytomegalovirus-associated.

60 Vbeta and 13 Jbeta primers were used in PCR. Clones were read by immunoSEQ multiplex PCR, and TCRdb kept only the in-frame ones, dropping some. The repertoire holds 90,000 to 120,000 clones, with about 80% as singletons. The CDR3 spans 17 residues. Germline CDR1 reads MNHNS; CDR2 reads SASEGT. With V trimmed by 2 bases and J by 3 bases, 12 bases remained unmatched. This TCR was recovered from a man aged 25-45 years in good health and CMV-seronegative. The chain links TRBV6-1 to TRBJ2-7, with TRBD1 matching 8 bases. Sequencing used PBMCs. CDR3 residues: CASSENKLGQGLYEQYF. DNA of the CDR3: TGTGCCAGCAGTGAAAATAAGCTCGGACAGGGTCTCTACGAGCAGTACTTC.